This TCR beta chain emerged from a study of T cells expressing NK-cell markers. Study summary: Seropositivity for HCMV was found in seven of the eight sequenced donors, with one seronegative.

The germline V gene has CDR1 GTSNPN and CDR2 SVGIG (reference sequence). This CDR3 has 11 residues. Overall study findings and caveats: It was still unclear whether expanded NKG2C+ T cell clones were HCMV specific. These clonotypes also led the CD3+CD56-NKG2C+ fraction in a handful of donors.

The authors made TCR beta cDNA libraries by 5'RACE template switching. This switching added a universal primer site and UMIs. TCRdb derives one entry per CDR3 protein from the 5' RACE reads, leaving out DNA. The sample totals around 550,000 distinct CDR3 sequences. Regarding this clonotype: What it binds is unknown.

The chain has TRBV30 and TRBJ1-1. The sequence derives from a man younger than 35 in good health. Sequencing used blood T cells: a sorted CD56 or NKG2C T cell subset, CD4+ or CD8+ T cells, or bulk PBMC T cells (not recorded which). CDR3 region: CAWIRTVEAFF.